These T cell receptor beta chains were read from a single sample in a study of blood T cell repertoires in COVID-19. Profiled with immunoSEQ multiplex PCR; TCRdb holds only in-frame clones, not every one. The sample has roughly 200,000 clones, about 90% seen once; the top ten hold 1.5% to 2%. The sample consisted of peripheral blood. These receptors all stem from a young man with active or convalescent COVID-19. The conserved cysteine and the conserved F or W are not part of the CDR3 here. The D gene is left open where the match is weak.

V gene	D gene	CDR3 protein
TRBV6-2/TRBV6-3	.	ASSFRGRDYGYT
TRBV19	.	ASSHGRESGAF
TRBV7-8	.	ASSLRPGIASYEQY
TRBV19	TRBD2	ATQPGTSKWETQY
TRBV29-1	TRBD1	SVDGQGSLNYGYT
TRBV5-6	TRBD2	ASSSAGTSGIREQF
TRBV7-9	.	ASSLTAVPVGYGYT
TRBV19	.	ASSFQANSPLH
TRBV4-1	TRBD1	ASSQDHRGLGEKLF
TRBV14	TRBD2	ASSQEIRESGIYFYEQF
TRBV5-6	TRBD1	ASSLAQGANYNSPLH
TRBV19	TRBD1	ASSSTGVSGANVLT
TRBV25-1	.	ASSEFGGLRELF
TRBV6-1	.	ASSEIRGTQETQY
TRBV10-1	.	ASSESVAGNTIY
TRBV30	TRBD1	AWGGQGGETQY